This TCR beta chain was found in a study of blood T cell repertoires in COVID-19. Study context: Samples representing acute and convalescent COVID-19 were sourced from the United States, Italy and Spain. In each case, the material was cDNA or gDNA derived from T cells, B-cell-depleted T cells, or PBMCs.

The germline V gene encodes CDR1 SGHTA and CDR2 FQGNSA. The CDR3 runs to 13 residues. V was trimmed by 5 bases and J by 3 bases, leaving 8 bases between them. Authors' data handling: Reference gene primer amplification yielded estimated nucleated cell counts. This table comes from immunoSEQ multiplex PCR, and its TCRdb copy is limited to in-frame clones, with some not included. V, J and clone size reflect that table, while D and trimming were determined from the DNA. Here the sample spans under 300,000 clones, about 84% being singletons. The sequencing sample was made of peripheral blood. The chain recombines TRBV7-2 with TRBJ1-5; D remains ambiguous. The clonotype was recovered from a man aged 80 or over with acute or convalescent COVID-19. The CDR3 DNA follows: TGTGCCAGCAGCCAACGGGACAATCAGCCCCAGCATTTT. It is translated as CASSQRDNQPQHF.